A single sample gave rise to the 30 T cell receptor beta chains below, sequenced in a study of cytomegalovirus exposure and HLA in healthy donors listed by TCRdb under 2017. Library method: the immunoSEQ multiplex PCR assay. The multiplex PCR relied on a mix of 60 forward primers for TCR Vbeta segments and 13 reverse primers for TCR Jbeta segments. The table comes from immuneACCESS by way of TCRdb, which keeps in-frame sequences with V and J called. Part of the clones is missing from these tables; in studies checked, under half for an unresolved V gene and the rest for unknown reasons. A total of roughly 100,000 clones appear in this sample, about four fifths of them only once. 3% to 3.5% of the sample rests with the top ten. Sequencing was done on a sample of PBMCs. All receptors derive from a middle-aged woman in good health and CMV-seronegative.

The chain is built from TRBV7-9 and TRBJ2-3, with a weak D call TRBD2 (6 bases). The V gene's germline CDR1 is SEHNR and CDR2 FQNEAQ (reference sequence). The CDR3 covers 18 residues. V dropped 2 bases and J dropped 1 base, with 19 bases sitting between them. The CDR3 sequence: CASSLRVGTRQGTDTQYF. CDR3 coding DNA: TGTGCCAGCAGCTTAAGAGTAGGGACTCGTCAAGGCACAGATACGCAGTATTTT.

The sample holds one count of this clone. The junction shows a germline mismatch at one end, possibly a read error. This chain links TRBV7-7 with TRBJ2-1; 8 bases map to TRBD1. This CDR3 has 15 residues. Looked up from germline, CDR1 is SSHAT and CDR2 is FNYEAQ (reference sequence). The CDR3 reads CASSSGTGQYNEQFF. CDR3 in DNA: TGTGCTAGCAGCTCAGGGACAGGCCAGTACAATGAGCAGTTCTTC.

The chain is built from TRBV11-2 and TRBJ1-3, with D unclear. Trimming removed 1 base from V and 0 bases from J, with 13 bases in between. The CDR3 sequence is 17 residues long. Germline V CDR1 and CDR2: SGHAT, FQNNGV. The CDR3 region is CASSLVAYQISGNTIYF. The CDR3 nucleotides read TGTGCCAGCAGCTTAGTCGCATACCAGATCTCTGGAAACACCATATATTTT.

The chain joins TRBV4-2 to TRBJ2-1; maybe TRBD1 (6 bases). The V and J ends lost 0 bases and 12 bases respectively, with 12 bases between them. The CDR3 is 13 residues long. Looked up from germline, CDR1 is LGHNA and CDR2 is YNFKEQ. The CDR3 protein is CASSQDIATGQFF. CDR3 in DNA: TGTGCCAGCAGCCAAGATATTGCGACAGGGCAGTTCTTC.

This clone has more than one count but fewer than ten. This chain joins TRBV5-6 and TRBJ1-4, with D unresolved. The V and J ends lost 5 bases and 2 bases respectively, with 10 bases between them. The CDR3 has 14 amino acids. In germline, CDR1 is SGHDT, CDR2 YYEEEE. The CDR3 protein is CASRSAGTNEKLFF. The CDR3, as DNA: TGTGCCAGCAGATCGGCGGGTACTAATGAAAAACTGTTTTTT.

The CDR3 bases are TGTGCCAGCAGACGGACAGGGGCTGGCTACACCTTC. Its protein is CASRRTGAGYTF. The J gene is TRBJ1-2, the V gene TRBV27, with 9 bases aligning to TRBD1. Germline V CDR1 and CDR2: MNHEY, SMNVEV (reference sequence). Germline trimming cut 6 bases from V and 7 bases from J; bases unmatched to any gene: 3. The CDR3 length is 12 residues.

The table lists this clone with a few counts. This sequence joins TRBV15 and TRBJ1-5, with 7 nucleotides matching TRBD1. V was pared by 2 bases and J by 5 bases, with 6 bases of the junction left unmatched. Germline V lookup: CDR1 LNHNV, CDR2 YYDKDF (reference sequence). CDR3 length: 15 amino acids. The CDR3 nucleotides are TGTGCCACCAGCAGACCAGGGACAGACTATCAGCCCCAGCATTTT. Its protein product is CATSRPGTDYQPQHF.

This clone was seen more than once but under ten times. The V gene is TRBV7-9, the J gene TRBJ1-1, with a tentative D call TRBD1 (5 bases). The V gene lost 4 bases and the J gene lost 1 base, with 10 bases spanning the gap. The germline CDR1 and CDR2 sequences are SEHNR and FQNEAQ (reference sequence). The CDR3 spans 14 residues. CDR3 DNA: TGTGCCAGCAGCTGGGGGGGAGCGAACACTGAAGCTTTCTTT. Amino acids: CASSWGGANTEAFF.

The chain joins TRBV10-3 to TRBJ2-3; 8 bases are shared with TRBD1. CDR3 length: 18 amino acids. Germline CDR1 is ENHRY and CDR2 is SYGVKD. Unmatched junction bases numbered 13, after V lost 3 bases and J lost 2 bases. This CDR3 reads CAISEGVTGGLTTDTQYF. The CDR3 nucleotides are TGTGCCATCAGTGAAGGGGTAACAGGGGGGCTTACCACAGATACGCAGTATTTT.

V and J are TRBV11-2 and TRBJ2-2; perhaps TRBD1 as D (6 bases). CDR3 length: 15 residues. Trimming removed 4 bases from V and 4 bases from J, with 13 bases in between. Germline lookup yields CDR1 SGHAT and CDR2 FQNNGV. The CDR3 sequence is CASSYRDTFTGELFF. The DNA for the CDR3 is TGTGCCAGCAGCTATCGGGACACTTTCACCGGGGAGCTGTTTTTT.

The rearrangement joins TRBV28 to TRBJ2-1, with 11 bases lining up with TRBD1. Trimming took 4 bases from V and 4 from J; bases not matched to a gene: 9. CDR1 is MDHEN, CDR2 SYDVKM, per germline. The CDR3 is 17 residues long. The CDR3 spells CASSSTAGTGGYNEQFF. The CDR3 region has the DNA TGTGCCAGCAGTTCCACAGCCGGGACAGGGGGGTACAATGAGCAGTTCTTC.

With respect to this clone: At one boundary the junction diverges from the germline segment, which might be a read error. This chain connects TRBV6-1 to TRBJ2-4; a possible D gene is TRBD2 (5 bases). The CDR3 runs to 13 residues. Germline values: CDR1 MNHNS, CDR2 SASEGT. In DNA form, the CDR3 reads TGTGCCAGCAGTGACGGACTGGAAAACATTCAGCACTTC. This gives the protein CASSDGLENIQHF.

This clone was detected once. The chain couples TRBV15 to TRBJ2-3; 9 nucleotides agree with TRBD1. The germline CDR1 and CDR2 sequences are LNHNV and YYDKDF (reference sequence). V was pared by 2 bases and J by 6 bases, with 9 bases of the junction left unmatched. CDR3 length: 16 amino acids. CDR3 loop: CATSRTVGQGQDTQYF. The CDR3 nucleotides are TGTGCCACCAGCAGAACAGTCGGACAGGGGCAGGATACGCAGTATTTT.

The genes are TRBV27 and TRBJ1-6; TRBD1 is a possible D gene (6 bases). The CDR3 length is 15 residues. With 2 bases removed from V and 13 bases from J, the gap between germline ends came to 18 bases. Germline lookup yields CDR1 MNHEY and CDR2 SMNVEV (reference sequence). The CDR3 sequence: CASSLQGRGSSPLHF. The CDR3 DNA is TGTGCCAGCAGTTTACAGGGGAGGGGGTCAAGCCCCCTCCACTTT.

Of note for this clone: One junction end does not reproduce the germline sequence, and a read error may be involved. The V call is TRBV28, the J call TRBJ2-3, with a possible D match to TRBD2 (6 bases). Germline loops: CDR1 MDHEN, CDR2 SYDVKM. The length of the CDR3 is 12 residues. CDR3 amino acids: CASSSPPGLSLF. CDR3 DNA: TGTGCCAGCAGTTCCCCCCCGGGACTCTCCCTTTTT.

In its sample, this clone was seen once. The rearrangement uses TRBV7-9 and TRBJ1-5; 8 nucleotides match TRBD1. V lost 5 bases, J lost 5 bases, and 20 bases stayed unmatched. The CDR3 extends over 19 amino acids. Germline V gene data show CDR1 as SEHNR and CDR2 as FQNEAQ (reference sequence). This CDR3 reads CASSHVVGRGLFRDQPQHF. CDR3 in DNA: TGTGCCAGCAGCCACGTGGTCGGCAGGGGGCTTTTCCGCGATCAGCCCCAGCATTTT.

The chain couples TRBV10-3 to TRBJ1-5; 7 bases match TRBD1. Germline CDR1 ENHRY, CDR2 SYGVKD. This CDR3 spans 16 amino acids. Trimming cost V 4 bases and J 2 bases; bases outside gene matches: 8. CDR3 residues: CAISAAGGGGNQPQHF. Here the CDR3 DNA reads TGTGCCATCAGTGCCGCAGGAGGGGGCGGCAATCAGCCCCAGCATTTT.

CDR3 amino acids: CASRLRVHSNQPQHF. CDR3 nucleotide sequence: TGTGCCAGCAGGTTGAGGGTTCATAGCAATCAGCCCCAGCATTTT. The gene calls are TRBV2 and TRBJ1-5; no reliable D call. The CDR3 contains 15 residues. Trimming cost V 6 bases and J 0 bases, with 12 bases left between them. Germline loops: CDR1 SNHLY, CDR2 FYNNEI.

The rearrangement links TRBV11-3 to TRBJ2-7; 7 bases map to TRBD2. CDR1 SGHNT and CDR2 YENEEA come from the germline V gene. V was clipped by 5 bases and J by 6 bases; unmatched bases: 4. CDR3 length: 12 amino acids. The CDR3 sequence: CASSNPGGEQYF. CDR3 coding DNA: TGTGCCAGCAGCAACCCGGGAGGCGAGCAGTACTTC.

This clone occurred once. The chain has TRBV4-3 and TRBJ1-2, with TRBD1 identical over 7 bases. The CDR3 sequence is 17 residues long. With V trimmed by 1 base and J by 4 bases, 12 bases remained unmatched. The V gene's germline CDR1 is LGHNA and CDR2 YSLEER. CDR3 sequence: CASSQGPGDSLFYGYTF. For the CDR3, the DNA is TGCGCCAGCAGCCAAGGGCCTGGGGACAGCCTTTTCTATGGCTACACCTTC.

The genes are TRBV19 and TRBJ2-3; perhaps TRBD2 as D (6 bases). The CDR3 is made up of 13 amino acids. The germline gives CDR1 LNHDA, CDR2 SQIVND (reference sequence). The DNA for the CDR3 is TGTCCCGGTGGCGGGACCGCCCCAGATACGCAGTATTTT. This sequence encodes CPGGGTAPDTQYF.

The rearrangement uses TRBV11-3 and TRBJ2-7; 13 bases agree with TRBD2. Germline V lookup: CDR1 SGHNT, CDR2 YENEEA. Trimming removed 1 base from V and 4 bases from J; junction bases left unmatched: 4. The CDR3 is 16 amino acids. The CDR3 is CASSLGGLAGEYEQYF. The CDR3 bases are TGTGCCAGCAGCTTAGGCGGACTAGCGGGAGAGTACGAGCAGTACTTC.

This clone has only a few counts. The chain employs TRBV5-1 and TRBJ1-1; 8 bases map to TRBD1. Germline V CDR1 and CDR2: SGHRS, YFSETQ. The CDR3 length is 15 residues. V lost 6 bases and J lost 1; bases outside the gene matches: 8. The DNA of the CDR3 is TGCGCCAGCATCAAGACAGGGGCCTCGAACACTGAAGCTTTCTTT. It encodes CASIKTGASNTEAFF. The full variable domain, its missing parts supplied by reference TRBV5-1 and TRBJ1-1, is KAGVTQTPRYLIKTRGQQVTLSCSPISGHRSVSWYQQTPGQGLQFLFEYFSETQRNKGNFPGRFSGRQFSNSRSEMNVSTLELGDSALYLCASIKTGASNTEAFFGQGTRLTVV.

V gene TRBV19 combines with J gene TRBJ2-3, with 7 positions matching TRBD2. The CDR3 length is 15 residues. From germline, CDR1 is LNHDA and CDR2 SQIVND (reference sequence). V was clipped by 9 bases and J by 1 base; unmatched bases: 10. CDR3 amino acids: CASLPSGQGTDTQYF. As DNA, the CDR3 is TGTGCCAGCCTGCCTAGCGGCCAAGGCACAGATACGCAGTATTTT.

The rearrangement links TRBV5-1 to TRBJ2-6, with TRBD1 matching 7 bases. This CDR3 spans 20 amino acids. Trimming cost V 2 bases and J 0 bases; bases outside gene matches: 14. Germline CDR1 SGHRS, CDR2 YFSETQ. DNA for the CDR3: TGCGCCAGCAGCTTCACCGGGACAGAATTCCTTAACTCTGGGGCCAACGTCCTGACTTTC. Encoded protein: CASSFTGTEFLNSGANVLTF.

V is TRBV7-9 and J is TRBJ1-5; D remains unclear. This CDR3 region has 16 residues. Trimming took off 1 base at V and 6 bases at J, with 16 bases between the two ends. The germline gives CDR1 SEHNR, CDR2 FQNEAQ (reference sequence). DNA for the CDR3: TGTGCCAGCAGCTTAGGATCACTCCTAGACCCTCAGCCCCAGCATTTT. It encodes CASSLGSLLDPQPQHF.

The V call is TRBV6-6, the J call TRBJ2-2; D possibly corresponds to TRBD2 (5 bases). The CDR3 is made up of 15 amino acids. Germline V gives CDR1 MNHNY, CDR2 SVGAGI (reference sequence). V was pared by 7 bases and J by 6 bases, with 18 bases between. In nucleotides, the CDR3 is TGTGCCAGCACCCACCTTCTTAGCGAGGCCGGGGAGCTGTTTTTT. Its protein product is CASTHLLSEAGELFF.

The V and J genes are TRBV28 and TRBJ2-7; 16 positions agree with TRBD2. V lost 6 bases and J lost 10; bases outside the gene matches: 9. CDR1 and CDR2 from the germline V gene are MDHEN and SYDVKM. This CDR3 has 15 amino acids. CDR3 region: CASRRGLAGGVNQYF. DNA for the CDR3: TGTGCCAGCAGACGGGGACTAGCGGGAGGGGTTAATCAGTACTTC.

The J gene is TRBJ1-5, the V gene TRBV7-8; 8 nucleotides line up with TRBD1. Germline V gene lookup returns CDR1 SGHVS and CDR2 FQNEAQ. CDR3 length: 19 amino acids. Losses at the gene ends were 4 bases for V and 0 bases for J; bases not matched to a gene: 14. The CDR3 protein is CASSSEARGPGYSNQPQHF. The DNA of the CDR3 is TGTGCCAGCAGCTCCGAGGCCAGGGGGCCAGGGTATAGCAATCAGCCCCAGCATTTT. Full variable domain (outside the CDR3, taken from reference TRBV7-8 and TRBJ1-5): GAGVSQSPRYKVAKRGQDVALRCDPISGHVSLFWYQQALGQGPEFLTYFQNEAQLDKSGLPSDRFFAERPEGSVSTLKIQRTQQEDSAVYLCASSSEARGPGYSNQPQHFGDGTRLSIL.

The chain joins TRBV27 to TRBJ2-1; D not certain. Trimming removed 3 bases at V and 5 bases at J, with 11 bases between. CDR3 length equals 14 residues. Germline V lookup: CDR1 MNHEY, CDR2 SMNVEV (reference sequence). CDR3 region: CASSFAGRHNEQFF. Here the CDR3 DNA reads TGTGCCAGCAGTTTCGCAGGTAGACACAATGAGCAGTTCTTC.